This T cell receptor beta chain was observed in a study of shared T cell receptors in the human thymus. TCRdb's table, derived via immunoSEQ multiplex PCR, lists solely in-frame clones and lacks some. This table holds roughly 550,000 clones, approximately 80% found once. These data were also filed under a second study, of human thymus T cells. That paper adds: Thymic repertoires overlap heavily among unrelated individuals, related research has reported.

This receptor was identified in a boy in the first two years of life with a congenital heart defect. Specimen: thymocytes.

In DNA, the CDR3 is TGTGCCAGCAGCAACAGGGTGGATGAGCAGTTCTTC. Protein product: CASSNRVDEQFF. The V and J genes are TRBV5-4 and TRBJ2-1; tentatively, D is TRBD1 (6 bases). V was pared by 4 bases and J by 8 bases, with 10 bases between. Per the germline V gene, CDR1 is SGHNT and CDR2 is YYREEE (reference sequence). The CDR3 has 12 residues.